There are a few counts of the clone carrying this T cell receptor (beta chain). Its matching antigen is unknown. The source of the sample is a study of T-cell memory formation after mild COVID-19. In the study overall: Clusters of TCRs were largely donor specific.

General study points: Proof of SARS-CoV-2 specificity was absent for the second-wave clones that crested on day 37. In pre-infection memory, a portion of responding clones appeared, which suggested that cross-reactive memory joined.

5'RACE primed at constant segments yielded TCR alpha and TCR beta cDNA libraries bearing sample barcodes and UMIs. TCRdb reanalysed the 5' RACE reads using MiXCR and keeps one entry per CDR3 protein. The data contain under 300,000 distinct CDR3 sequences, roughly 8% of them seen just once; the ten biggest clones take up approximately 23%. The sequence was collected from a man in his late teens or twenties who had mild COVID-19 (a few samples of this study predate the infection). Cell type and time point are not known. What was sequenced was PBMCs or a T cell subset sorted from them (not recorded which).

The CDR3 DNA sequence: TGCGCCAGCAGGGGGGCCGGGGGGCAGGCCAAAAACATTCAGTACTTC. This translates into CASRGAGGQAKNIQYF. The V gene is TRBV5-1, the J gene TRBJ2-4, with a possible D match to TRBD2 (7 bases). The V and J ends lost 5 bases and 1 base respectively, with 16 bases between them. The CDR3 has 16 amino acids. From germline, CDR1 is SGHRS and CDR2 YFSETQ.